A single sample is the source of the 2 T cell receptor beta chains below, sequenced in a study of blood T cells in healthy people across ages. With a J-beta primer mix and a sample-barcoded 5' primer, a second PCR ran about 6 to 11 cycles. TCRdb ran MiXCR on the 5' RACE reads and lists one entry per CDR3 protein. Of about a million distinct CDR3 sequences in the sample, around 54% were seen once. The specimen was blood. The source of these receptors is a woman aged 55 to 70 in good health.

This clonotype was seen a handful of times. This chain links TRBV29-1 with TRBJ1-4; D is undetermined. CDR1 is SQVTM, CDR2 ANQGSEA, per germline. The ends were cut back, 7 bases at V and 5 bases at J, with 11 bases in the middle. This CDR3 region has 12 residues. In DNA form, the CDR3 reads TGCAGCGCTGGACGGTTCAATGAAAAACTGTTTTTT. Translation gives CSAGRFNEKLFF.

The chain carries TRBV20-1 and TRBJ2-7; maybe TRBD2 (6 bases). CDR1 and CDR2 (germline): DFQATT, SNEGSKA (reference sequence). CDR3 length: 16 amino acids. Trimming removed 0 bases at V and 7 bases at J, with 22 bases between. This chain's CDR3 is CSARDHLRREPREQYF. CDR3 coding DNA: TGCAGTGCTAGAGATCACCTTAGGCGGGAACCTCGGGAGCAGTACTTC.